One sample yielded the 30 T cell receptor beta chains listed below, sequenced in a study of CD8 T cells in ankylosing spondylitis (dated by TCRdb to the late 2010s). Libraries were prepared through 5' RACE. Sequencing instrument: Illumina HiSeq 2500. TCRdb reprocessed the public reads (quality trimming at Q25 with fastp, clone calling with MiXCR) and kept in-frame beta chains. CDR3 protein duplicates are merged, each entry listing the most common genes and DNA. The sample table contains 250,000 to 400,000 distinct CDR3 sequences; only one count was recorded for 9.5% to 13% of them. The ten largest clonotypes hold 8% to 9.5% of the sample. The sequencing sample was made of blood, either unsorted or a sorted T cell fraction (not recorded which). Receptors were obtained from a female donor with ankylosing spondylitis or in good health (not recorded which).

This clonotype was picked up many times. The chain employs TRBV5-6 and TRBJ2-1; D possibly corresponds to TRBD2 (5 bases). Trimming shortened V by 4 bases and J by 8 bases, and 10 bases separated the two germline ends. The length of the CDR3 is 12 residues. Germline V gene sequence: CDR1 SGHDT, CDR2 YYEEEE. CDR3 DNA: TGTGCCAGCAGCCCGGGGTCGGATGAGCAGTTCTTC. Protein sequence: CASSPGSDEQFF.

V is TRBV5-1 and J is TRBJ2-1; 14 nucleotides match TRBD2. J lost 9 bases, V lost 4 bases, and 9 bases had no gene match. The germline CDR1 and CDR2 sequences are SGHRS and YFSETQ. The CDR3 has 16 residues. The DNA for the CDR3 is TGCGCCAGCAGCATGACGACTAGCGGGAGGGTATTTGAGCAGTTCTTC. Residues: CASSMTTSGRVFEQFF.

This clonotype was found a few times. The chain couples TRBV24-1 to TRBJ2-7; 9 bases match TRBD2. The CDR3 is 16 residues long. J was trimmed by 2 bases and V by 1 base; bases with no gene match: 5. Per the germline V gene, CDR1 is KGHDR and CDR2 is SFDVKD. The DNA of the CDR3 is TGTGCCACCAGTGATTTTGGGGCTAGCGGGACCTACGAGCAGTACTTC. The encoded protein is CATSDFGASGTYEQYF.

This clonotype was seen ten or more times. The rearrangement links TRBV5-1 to TRBJ2-1; 8 nucleotides agree with TRBD2. The trim removed 4 bases at V and 4 bases at J, leaving 7 bases unmatched. The CDR3 covers 15 residues. Germline values: CDR1 SGHRS, CDR2 YFSETQ. This CDR3 reads CASSGSGAGYNEQFF. CDR3 in DNA: TGCGCCAGCAGCGGTAGCGGGGCGGGGTACAATGAGCAGTTCTTC.

This clonotype was seen more than once but under ten times. This chain joins TRBV3-1 and TRBJ1-1; perhaps TRBD1 as D (6 bases). Germline values: CDR1 LGHDT, CDR2 YNNKEL (reference sequence). The CDR3 is 14 amino acids. V was pared by 0 bases and J by 5 bases, with 10 bases between. CDR3 sequence (DNA): TGTGCCAGCAGCCAAGATTGGAGGGGGACTGAAGCTTTCTTT. Encoded protein: CASSQDWRGTEAFF.

This clonotype came up many times. Relative to the germline gene, one junction end is altered; a read error may explain this. The rearrangement joins TRBV20-1 to TRBJ1-2, with D perhaps matching TRBD1 (5 bases). Germline V gene lookup returns CDR1 DFQATT and CDR2 SNEGSKA (reference sequence). The CDR3 spans 13 residues. The CDR3 DNA sequence: TGCAGTGCTGGAGAGCTGGGGGACTATGGCTACACCTTC. Amino acids: CSAGELGDYGYTF.

This clonotype was detected ten times or more. The V and J genes are TRBV5-1 and TRBJ2-7; D remains ambiguous. V lost 1 base and J lost 2, with 4 bases in between. CDR3 size: 12 residues. Germline assignment: CDR1 SGHRS and CDR2 YFSETQ. CDR3 DNA sequence: TGCGCCAGCAGCTTGAATACCTACGAGCAGTACTTC. Translating gives CASSLNTYEQYF.

Concerning this clonotype itself: Since the CDR3 does not end with the conserved phenylalanine or tryptophan, this likely comes from a read error. The chain carries TRBV20-1 and TRBJ2-7; TRBD1 matches 8 bases. CDR1 DFQATT and CDR2 SNEGSKA come from the germline V gene (reference sequence). This CDR3 region has 13 residues. Trimming at V came to 3 bases and at J to 4 bases, leaving 5 bases not matched to a gene. This CDR3 reads CSARRQGAYEQYI. The DNA for the CDR3 is TGCAGTGCTAGGAGGCAGGGGGCTTACGAGCAGTACATC.

This clonotype has at least ten counts. The genes are TRBV20-1 and TRBJ1-6, with D hard to call. The CDR3 loop spans 12 amino acids. Germline lookup yields CDR1 DFQATT and CDR2 SNEGSKA (reference sequence). V was shortened by 5 bases and J by 7 bases, with 9 bases between the two germline ends. CDR3 nucleotides: TGCAGTGCTGACACAGCCAATTCACCCCTCCACTTT. This gives the protein CSADTANSPLHF.

This clonotype has a handful of counts. This chain connects TRBV7-2 to TRBJ2-5; possibly TRBD1 for D (7 bases). CDR3 size: 14 residues. CDR1 is SGHTA and CDR2 is FQGNSA in the germline V gene. The germline V and J ends were trimmed by 5 bases and 2 bases, with 12 bases remaining between them. Here the CDR3 reads CASSPGGRQETQYF. CDR3 nucleotides: TGTGCCAGCAGCCCAGGGGGGCGGCAAGAGACCCAGTACTTC.

This sequence joins TRBV12-3 or TRBV12-4 and TRBJ2-2, with 11 bases that match TRBD2. The J segment lost 5 bases and the V segment lost 4 bases, leaving 9 bases of the junction unmatched. This CDR3 region has 17 residues. Here the CDR3 reads CASSSGGGLAVTGELFF. As DNA, the CDR3 is TGTGCCAGCAGTTCGGGGGGGGGACTAGCGGTTACCGGGGAGCTGTTTTTT.

The CDR3 protein is CSAPMDKAGASYEQYF. The CDR3, as DNA: TGCAGTGCTCCGATGGATAAAGCGGGGGCCTCCTACGAGCAGTACTTC. The V and J genes are TRBV20-1 and TRBJ2-7; 8 bases match TRBD2. The V gene's germline CDR1 is DFQATT and CDR2 SNEGSKA (reference sequence). The CDR3 spans 16 residues. With 5 bases clipped from V and 0 bases from J, the junction kept 12 bases outside the gene matches.

On this clonotype: One junction end disagrees with the germline gene, perhaps due to a read error. V and J are TRBV28 and TRBJ1-2; 11 bases map to TRBD1. Germline V lookup: CDR1 MDHEN, CDR2 SYDVKM. This CDR3 is built from 16 residues. In nucleotides, the CDR3 is TGTGCCAGCAGGCGGACAGGGGGCTTACGGCTTTATGGCTCCACCTTC. Amino acids: CASRRTGGLRLYGSTF.

There are many counts of this clonotype. The chain employs TRBV20-1 and TRBJ2-1; unclear D gene. The germline CDR1 and CDR2 sequences are DFQATT and SNEGSKA (reference sequence). The CDR3 length is 12 residues. The V and J ends lost 6 bases and 8 bases respectively, with 14 bases between them. CDR3 amino acids: CSAILQVDEQFF. The CDR3 coding sequence is TGCAGTGCGATACTCCAAGTGGATGAGCAGTTCTTC.

There are many counts of this clonotype. The V call is TRBV6-1, the J call TRBJ1-1, with D uncertain. The germline V gene encodes CDR1 MNHNS and CDR2 SASEGT. CDR3 size: 12 residues. Between the trimmed V and J ends, which lost 7 bases and 0 bases, there was a span of 6 bases. CDR3 in amino acids: CASIGLNTEAFF. DNA for the CDR3: TGTGCCAGCATTGGACTGAACACTGAAGCTTTCTTT.

This clonotype was found a few times. The chain couples TRBV6-5 to TRBJ2-6; D gene uncertain. Between the trimmed V and J ends, which lost 7 bases and 4 bases, there was a span of 14 bases. The CDR3 contains 15 residues. Looked up from germline, CDR1 is MNHEY and CDR2 is SVGAGI. The CDR3 sequence: CASNFRATGANVLTF. CDR3 DNA: TGTGCCAGCAATTTTCGGGCTACCGGGGCCAACGTCCTGACTTTC.

This clonotype was observed a handful of times. CDR3 sequence: CSVGQAGTEAFF. CDR3 DNA: TGCAGCGTCGGACAGGCGGGCACTGAAGCTTTCTTT. The chain combines TRBV29-1 with TRBJ1-1; 7 bases map to TRBD1. The CDR3 runs 12 residues. V lost 6 bases, J lost 4 bases, and 5 bases stayed unmatched. Germline CDR1 is SQVTM and CDR2 is ANQGSEA. Complete variable domain (other parts from reference TRBV29-1 and TRBJ1-1): SAVISQKPSRDICQRGTSLTIQCQVDSQVTMMFWYRQQPGQSLTLIATANQGSEATYESGFVIDKFPISRPNLTFSTLTVSNMSPEDSSIYLCSVGQAGTEAFFGQGTRLTVV.

This clonotype was counted many times. CDR3 region: CATSRDLDRNNEQFF. The CDR3 region has the DNA TGTGCCACCAGCAGAGATCTGGACAGGAACAATGAGCAGTTCTTC. This rearrangement joins TRBV15 to TRBJ2-1, with 7 bases identical to TRBD1. J lost 5 bases, V lost 0 bases, and 4 bases had no gene match. This CDR3 has 15 amino acids. CDR1 is LNHNV and CDR2 is YYDKDF in the germline V gene (reference sequence).

V is TRBV9 and J is TRBJ2-3; D is ambiguous. Germline V gene data show CDR1 as SGDLS and CDR2 as YYNGEE. There are 13 residues in the CDR3. The germline V and J ends were trimmed by 1 base and 6 bases, with 9 bases remaining between them. The CDR3 DNA is TGTGCCAGCAGCGTAATATTAGGGGATACGCAGTATTTT. Its translation: CASSVILGDTQYF.

This clonotype was counted ten times or more. The rearrangement joins TRBV28 to TRBJ1-6, with D maybe TRBD1 (5 bases). Per the germline V gene, CDR1 is MDHEN and CDR2 is SYDVKM. The CDR3 covers 15 residues. Between the trimmed V and J ends, which lost 5 bases and 6 bases, there was a span of 14 bases. This CDR3 is CASSPIQQGNSPLHF. CDR3 coding DNA: TGTGCCAGCAGTCCAATCCAGCAGGGTAATTCACCCCTCCACTTT.

This clonotype was seen a handful of times. The CDR3 sequence is CASSEHFLAGTQETQYF. The CDR3 DNA reads TGTGCCAGCAGTGAACACTTTCTAGCGGGAACTCAAGAGACCCAGTACTTC. This chain joins TRBV25-1 and TRBJ2-5, with 9 bases lining up with TRBD2. CDR1 MGHDK and CDR2 SYGVNS come from the germline V gene. Trimming cost V 2 bases and J 2 bases; bases outside gene matches: 9. The CDR3 has 17 amino acids.

This clonotype has at least ten counts. V gene TRBV19 combines with J gene TRBJ2-7; D is possibly TRBD1 or TRBD2 (5 bases each). The CDR3 is 13 amino acids. Trimming took 5 bases from V and 6 from J, leaving 14 bases between them. Germline lookup yields CDR1 LNHDA and CDR2 SQIVND (reference sequence). The CDR3 is CASSEGRATEQYF. The CDR3 DNA sequence: TGTGCCAGTAGTGAGGGACGTGCCACCGAGCAGTACTTC.

This clonotype was seen only a few times. This chain connects TRBV14 to TRBJ1-4; no definite D call. The V end lost 3 bases, the J end lost 7 bases, and 21 bases lay between the germline ends. Germline lookup yields CDR1 SGHDN and CDR2 FVKESK. The CDR3 consists of 17 residues. CDR3: CASSQRLSTSSVEKLFF. The CDR3 DNA sequence: TGTGCCAGCAGCCAGCGACTATCGACCTCGTCTGTTGAAAAACTGTTTTTT.

This clonotype was seen more than once but under ten times. The V gene is TRBV5-1, the J gene TRBJ2-2, with D possibly TRBD1 on 6 matching bases. CDR1 is SGHRS and CDR2 is YFSETQ in the germline V gene. This CDR3 has 14 residues. With 9 bases removed from V and 5 bases from J, the gap between germline ends came to 17 bases. CDR3 nucleotides: TGCGCCACGGCCCGGACAGTGTCAACCGGGGAGCTGTTTTTT. This translates into CATARTVSTGELFF. The entire variable domain, with the rest obtained from reference TRBV5-1 and TRBJ2-2, is as follows: KAGVTQTPRYLIKTRGQQVTLSCSPISGHRSVSWYQQTPGQGLQFLFEYFSETQRNKGNFPGRFSGRQFSNSRSEMNVSTLELGDSALYLCATARTVSTGELFFGEGSRLTVL.

This clonotype showed up many times. The chain combines TRBV7-2 with TRBJ2-1; TRBD2 might be the D (6 bases). Deletions cut 5 bases from V and 0 bases from J, with 11 bases between. CDR1 SGHTA and CDR2 FQGNSA come from the germline V gene. The CDR3 covers 15 residues. This chain's CDR3 is CASSQGLSSYNEQFF. CDR3 bases: TGTGCCAGCAGCCAGGGACTTAGCTCCTACAATGAGCAGTTCTTC.

This clonotype occurred many times. The chain is built from TRBV20-1 and TRBJ1-5; D is unclear. With 1 base removed from V and 7 bases from J, the gap between germline ends came to 11 bases. The CDR3 consists of 13 residues. The germline CDR1 and CDR2 sequences are DFQATT and SNEGSKA (reference sequence). The CDR3 reads CSARGPGNQPQHF. As DNA, the CDR3 is TGCAGTGCTAGAGGCCCGGGGAACCAGCCCCAGCATTTT.

In its sample, this clonotype was seen many times. V usage is TRBV5-6 and J usage is TRBJ2-7; no definite D call. Germline V gene data show CDR1 as SGHDT and CDR2 as YYEEEE. The V end lost 4 bases, the J end lost 1 base, and 27 bases lay between the germline ends. The CDR3 totals 19 residues. The DNA for the CDR3 is TGTGCCAGCAGCGCACGGTCGGGTCAATCGTATTATAGTTCCTACGAGCAGTACTTC. It encodes CASSARSGQSYYSSYEQYF. The full variable domain, completed using reference TRBV5-6 and TRBJ2-7, is DAGVTQSPTHLIKTRGQQVTLRCSPKSGHDTVSWYQQALGQGPQFIFQYYEEEERQRGNFPDRFSGHQFPNYSSELNVNALLLGDSALYLCASSARSGQSYYSSYEQYFGPGTRLTVT.

This clonotype was counted at least ten times. The rearrangement uses TRBV20-1 and TRBJ2-5; 9 nucleotides match TRBD1. CDR1 is DFQATT and CDR2 is SNEGSKA in the germline V gene (reference sequence). The length of the CDR3 is 14 residues. V shed 3 bases and J 5 bases; nucleotides not matched to a gene: 7. Written as DNA, the CDR3 is TGCAGTGCTAGGGGACAGGGTGTTTACGAGACCCAGTACTTC. This codes for CSARGQGVYETQYF.

This clonotype was seen repeatedly, ten times or more. The V call is TRBV10-2, the J call TRBJ1-2; possibly TRBD1 for D (5 bases). Per germline, CDR1 WSHSY and CDR2 SAAADI. The CDR3 length is 12 residues. Trimming cost V 2 bases and J 4 bases, with 5 bases left between them. The CDR3 DNA sequence: TGCGCCAGCAGTGAGGACAGCTATGGCTACACCTTC. Amino acids: CASSEDSYGYTF.

This clonotype was seen repeatedly, ten times or more. The J gene is TRBJ2-2, the V gene TRBV4-2, with D perhaps being TRBD1 or TRBD2 (5 bases each). The germline CDR1 and CDR2 sequences are LGHNA and YNFKEQ. CDR3 size: 13 residues. Trimming shortened V by 1 base and J by 6 bases, and 6 bases separated the two germline ends. The CDR3 reads CASSQGGPGELFF. The CDR3 DNA follows: TGTGCCAGCAGCCAAGGGGGACCCGGGGAGCTGTTTTTT.